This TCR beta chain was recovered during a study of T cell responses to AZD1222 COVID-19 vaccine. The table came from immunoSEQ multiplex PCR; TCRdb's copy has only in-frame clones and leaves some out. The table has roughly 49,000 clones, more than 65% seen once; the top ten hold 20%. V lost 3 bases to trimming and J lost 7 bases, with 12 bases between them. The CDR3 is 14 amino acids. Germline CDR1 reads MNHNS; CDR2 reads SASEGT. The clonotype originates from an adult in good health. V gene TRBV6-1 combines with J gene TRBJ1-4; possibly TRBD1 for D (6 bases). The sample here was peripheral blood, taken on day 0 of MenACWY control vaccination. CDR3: CASSDPRGGEKLFF. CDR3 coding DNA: TGTGCCAGCAGTGACCCCAGGGGCGGTGAAAAACTGTTTTTT.